Each of the 25 T cell receptor beta chains below was sequenced from the same sample in a study of T cell responses to AZD1222 COVID-19 vaccine. Method: immunoSEQ multiplex PCR; TCRdb's copy keeps in-frame clones and lacks some. This table has around 80,000 clones, 70% to 90% appearing once. Sequencing used peripheral blood, obtained 28 days after the second AZD1222 dose. The receptors come from an adult who received the AZD1222 COVID-19 vaccine.

This chain links TRBV2 with TRBJ1-2, with 9 bases aligning to TRBD1. V lost 8 bases to trimming and J lost 8 bases; unmatched junction nucleotides: 6. The CDR3 is 12 residues long. Germline values: CDR1 SNHLY, CDR2 FYNNEI. Here the CDR3 DNA reads TGTGCCAGCGGGGACAGGGTAGACGGCTACACCTTC. It translates to CASGDRVDGYTF.

V and J are TRBV6-6 and TRBJ2-7; D is undetermined. CDR1 and CDR2 from the germline V gene are MNHNY and SVGAGI (reference sequence). The ends were cut back, 5 bases at V and 2 bases at J, with 7 bases in the middle. CDR3 length equals 12 residues. The chain's CDR3 is CASSTKTYEQYF. The CDR3 region has the DNA TGTGCCAGCAGTACCAAGACCTACGAGCAGTACTTC.

This clone was detected once. J is TRBJ1-1 and V is TRBV3-1 (or the pseudogene TRBV3-2); TRBD1 is a possible D gene (6 bases). This CDR3 region has 15 residues. Germline V gene sequence: CDR1 LGHDT, CDR2 YNNKEL (reference sequence). V shed 2 bases and J shed 0 bases, with 10 bases lying between them. The CDR3 reads CASSQRQGMNTEAFF. CDR3 DNA: TGTGCCAGCAGCCAACGTCAGGGGATGAACACTGAAGCTTTCTTT.

V gene TRBV28 combines with J gene TRBJ2-3; no clear D. Germline CDR1 and CDR2: MDHEN and SYDVKM. This CDR3 spans 12 amino acids. V was trimmed by 6 bases and J by 4 bases, leaving 8 bases between them. The CDR3 spells CASRRQPDTQYF. CDR3 nucleotide sequence: TGTGCCAGCAGGAGACAACCAGATACGCAGTATTTT.

This clone is medium-sized. The J gene is TRBJ2-1, the V gene TRBV7-2; D unresolved. Germline V gene data show CDR1 as SGHTA and CDR2 as FQGNSA. The CDR3 sequence is 15 residues long. V lost 5 bases and J lost 9, with 20 bases in between. For the CDR3, the DNA is TGTGCCAGCAGCGAAACTCCCCCTAGGTTAGGTGAGCAGTTCTTC. Translated, it gives CASSETPPRLGEQFF.

The chain couples TRBV6-5 to TRBJ1-2; D is unresolved. Germline CDR1 and CDR2: MNHEY and SVGAGI. The CDR3 totals 14 residues. The V gene lost 0 bases and the J gene lost 7 bases, with 12 bases spanning the gap. The CDR3 loop is CASSYSIWSLGYTF. As DNA, the CDR3 is TGTGCCAGCAGTTACTCGATCTGGAGCCTTGGCTACACCTTC.

The chain carries TRBV2 and TRBJ1-2, with a tentative D call TRBD1 (6 bases). Germline-derived CDR1 and CDR2 are SNHLY and FYNNEI. The CDR3 runs to 14 residues. V lost 0 bases to trimming and J lost 4 bases, with 9 bases between them. CDR3 nucleotides: TGTGCCAGCAGTGAAGCGAGCAGGGGCTATGGCTACACCTTC. This translates into CASSEASRGYGYTF.

The rearrangement uses TRBV11-2 and TRBJ2-1; D unclear. V lost 2 bases to trimming and J lost 9 bases, with 11 bases between them. The CDR3 length is 13 residues. Germline V lookup: CDR1 SGHAT, CDR2 FQNNGV. CDR3 region: CASSLNSLGEQFF. CDR3 DNA sequence: TGTGCCAGCAGCTTAAATTCGCTGGGTGAGCAGTTCTTC.

The V gene is TRBV7-9, the J gene TRBJ1-2, with 8 nucleotides matching TRBD1. The germline V gene encodes CDR1 SEHNR and CDR2 FQNEAQ (reference sequence). Trimming at V came to 10 bases and at J to 0 bases, leaving 7 bases not matched to a gene. The CDR3 has 14 amino acids. DNA for the CDR3: TGTGCCATGGGACAGGCTCGAGCTAACTATGGCTACACCTTC. It yields the protein CAMGQARANYGYTF. Filled out from reference TRBV7-9 and TRBJ1-2, the complete variable domain reads DTGVSQNPRHKITKRGQNVTFRCDPISEHNRLYWYRQTLGQGPEFLTYFQNEAQLEKSRLLSDRFSAERPKGSFSTLEIQRTEQGDSAMYLCAMGQARANYGYTFGSGTRLTVV.

The chain links TRBV9 to TRBJ1-2; tentatively, D is TRBD1 (5 bases). The CDR3 extends over 16 amino acids. The germline CDR1 and CDR2 sequences are SGDLS and YYNGEE. V was cut by 0 bases and J by 7 bases, with 19 bases left in between. This CDR3 is CASSVAGASGIGGYTF. The CDR3 DNA reads as TGTGCCAGCAGCGTAGCTGGGGCGTCAGGTATTGGTGGCTACACCTTC.

The V gene is TRBV19, the J gene TRBJ1-2; D gene unclear. CDR1 and CDR2 (germline): LNHDA, SQIVND (reference sequence). The CDR3 has 14 amino acids. Trimming shortened V by 2 bases and J by 4 bases, and 11 bases separated the two germline ends. CDR3 nucleotides: TGTGCCAGTAGTATAATCGGCGCGGCCTATGGCTACACCTTC. Translating gives CASSIIGAAYGYTF.

In nucleotides, the CDR3 is TGTGCCAGCAGCCGGGTCGGAAGAATCAACACTGAAGCTTTCTTT. Translation: CASSRVGRINTEAFF. The chain has TRBV6-5 and TRBJ1-1; unclear D gene. The CDR3 has 15 residues. Trimming took 6 bases from V and 2 from J, leaving 16 bases between them. Germline values: CDR1 MNHEY, CDR2 SVGAGI.

V and J are TRBV3-1 (or the pseudogene TRBV3-2) and TRBJ2-2; D gene ambiguous. Germline CDR1 is LGHDT and CDR2 is YNNKEL (reference sequence). Trimming pared 2 bases from V and 8 bases from J, leaving 18 bases between. The CDR3 loop spans 16 amino acids. CDR3 residues: CASSQSGFTNEGELFF. For the CDR3, the DNA is TGTGCCAGCAGCCAATCCGGGTTCACAAACGAAGGGGAGCTGTTTTTT.

This clone was found a few times. The chain couples TRBV7-9 to TRBJ2-7, with 7 bases that match TRBD1. The CDR3 is 12 residues long. The V gene end was trimmed by 5 bases and the J gene end by 7 bases; junction bases not matched to a gene: 5. Germline V gene sequence: CDR1 SEHNR, CDR2 FQNEAQ (reference sequence). CDR3 sequence (DNA): TGTGCCAGCAGCAAGACAGGGCGGGAGCAGTACTTC. Translation: CASSKTGREQYF.

V usage is TRBV10-3 and J usage is TRBJ2-7; D is uncertain. Trimming took off 7 bases at V and 6 bases at J, with 13 bases between the two ends. This CDR3 contains 12 residues. Germline CDR1 reads ENHRY; CDR2 reads SYGVKD. The CDR3 reads CAIKNPPLEQYF. DNA for the CDR3: TGTGCCATCAAGAATCCCCCCCTCGAGCAGTACTTC.

This CDR3 is CASSEVGRGTYEQYF. Written as DNA, the CDR3 is TGTGCCAGCAGTGAAGTTGGGCGGGGGACCTACGAGCAGTACTTC. The chain uses TRBV6-1 and TRBJ2-7; TRBD2 agrees at 7 bases. This CDR3 has 15 residues. Germline V gives CDR1 MNHNS, CDR2 SASEGT. With V trimmed by 1 base and J by 2 bases, 5 bases remained unmatched.

This clone was seen just once. The rearrangement links TRBV5-4 to TRBJ2-3, with a tentative D call TRBD1 (6 bases). The CDR3 has 14 amino acids. In germline, CDR1 is SGHNT, CDR2 YYREEE (reference sequence). Trimming took off 4 bases at V and 5 bases at J, with 14 bases between the two ends. The CDR3 sequence is CASSLGGLGDTQYF. The CDR3 DNA follows: TGTGCCAGCAGCCTTGGGGGCTTGGGAGATACGCAGTATTTT.

This rearrangement joins TRBV7-8 to TRBJ2-5, with 9 bases matching TRBD2. The CDR3 consists of 18 residues. The ends lost 3 bases at V and 2 bases at J; junction bases unmatched: 13. The germline V gene encodes CDR1 SGHVS and CDR2 FQNEAQ. The CDR3 bases are TGTGCCAGCAGCTTCGGGGCTAGCGGGGTGCAAATTCAAGAGACCCAGTACTTC. This gives the protein CASSFGASGVQIQETQYF.

The chain joins TRBV9 to TRBJ1-5, with TRBD1 matching 8 bases. Looked up from germline, CDR1 is SGDLS and CDR2 is YYNGEE. The CDR3 covers 14 residues. The V and J ends lost 3 bases and 3 bases, in that order; junction bases with no gene match: 2. CDR3 bases: TGTGCCAGCAGCGAACAGGGGGTCAATCAGCCCCAGCATTTT. This gives the protein CASSEQGVNQPQHF.

This rearrangement joins TRBV2 to TRBJ2-5, with 7 bases matching TRBD2. Germline V gives CDR1 SNHLY, CDR2 FYNNEI. J gave up 2 bases and V 5 bases, and 8 bases lay outside the gene matches. This CDR3 spans 15 amino acids. CDR3: CASSFSGPPQETQYF. DNA of the CDR3: TGTGCCAGCAGTTTTAGCGGGCCACCTCAAGAGACCCAGTACTTC.

The chain carries TRBV6-5 and TRBJ2-5; TRBD2 matches 8 bases. This CDR3 is built from 13 residues. Germline CDR1 reads MNHEY; CDR2 reads SVGAGI. Trimming took 7 bases from V and 1 from J; bases not matched to a gene: 2. The CDR3, as DNA: TGTGCCAGCAATGGACTAGCCCAAGAGACCCAGTACTTC. Translating it yields CASNGLAQETQYF.

In this sample, this clone turned up once. This sequence joins TRBV6-4 and TRBJ2-2; D unclear. Germline V gene lookup returns CDR1 MRHNA and CDR2 SNTAGT. The CDR3 loop spans 15 amino acids. Trimming took 0 bases from V and 1 from J, leaving 6 bases between them. The CDR3 reads CASSDSAGNTGELFF. Written as DNA, the CDR3 is TGTGCCAGCAGTGACTCGGCAGGGAACACCGGGGAGCTGTTTTTT.

This chain joins TRBV5-1 and TRBJ2-2; 9 nucleotides align to TRBD2. The CDR3 has 18 residues. V shed 0 bases, J shed 3 bases, and the junction held 9 bases outside the gene matches. Germline V CDR1 and CDR2: SGHRS, YFSETQ. The CDR3 DNA reads as TGCGCCAGCAGCTTGGCCCCAGGCGGGGGGGCCTACACCGGGGAGCTGTTTTTT. It yields the protein CASSLAPGGGAYTGELFF.

The chain employs TRBV12-5 and TRBJ2-3; D is undetermined. Trimming pared 6 bases from V and 6 bases from J, leaving 13 bases between. CDR3 length equals 13 residues. Germline lookup yields CDR1 LGHNT and CDR2 FRNRAP. As DNA, the CDR3 is TGTGCTAGTGGCCCTCCACAGTCGGATACGCAGTATTTT. Translating it yields CASGPPQSDTQYF.

The genes are TRBV10-1 and TRBJ2-1; D unclear. This CDR3 spans 10 amino acids. Trimming removed 11 bases from V and 7 bases from J, with 9 bases in between. Germline V gives CDR1 WNHNN, CDR2 SYGVQD (reference sequence). The CDR3 sequence: CARGRNEQFF. CDR3 bases: TGCGCCCGCGGCCGAAATGAGCAGTTCTTC.